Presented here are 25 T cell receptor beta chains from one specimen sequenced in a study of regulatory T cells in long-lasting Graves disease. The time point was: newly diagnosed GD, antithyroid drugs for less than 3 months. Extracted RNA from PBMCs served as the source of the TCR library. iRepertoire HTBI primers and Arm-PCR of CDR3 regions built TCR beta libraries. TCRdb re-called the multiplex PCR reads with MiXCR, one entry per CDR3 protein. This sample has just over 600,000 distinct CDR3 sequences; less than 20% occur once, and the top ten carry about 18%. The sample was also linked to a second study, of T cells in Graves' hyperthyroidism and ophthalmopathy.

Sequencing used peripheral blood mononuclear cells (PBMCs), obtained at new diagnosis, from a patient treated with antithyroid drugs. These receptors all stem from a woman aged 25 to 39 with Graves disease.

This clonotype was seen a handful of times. The CDR3 loop reads CASSLGGGHYGYTF. The CDR3 coding sequence is TGTGCCAGCAGCTTAGGTGGGGGACACTATGGCTACACCTTC. The chain combines TRBV11-2 with TRBJ1-2; weak D call: TRBD1 (5 bases). Per germline, CDR1 SGHAT and CDR2 FQNNGV. Trimming left V 1 base short and J 3 bases short, with 9 bases between. The CDR3 extends over 14 amino acids.

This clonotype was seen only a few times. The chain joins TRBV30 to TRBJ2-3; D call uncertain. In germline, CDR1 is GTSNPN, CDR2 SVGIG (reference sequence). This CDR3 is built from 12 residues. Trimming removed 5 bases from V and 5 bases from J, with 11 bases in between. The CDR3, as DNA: TGTGCCTGGGGTCTATACAGAGATACGCAGTATTTT. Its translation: CAWGLYRDTQYF.

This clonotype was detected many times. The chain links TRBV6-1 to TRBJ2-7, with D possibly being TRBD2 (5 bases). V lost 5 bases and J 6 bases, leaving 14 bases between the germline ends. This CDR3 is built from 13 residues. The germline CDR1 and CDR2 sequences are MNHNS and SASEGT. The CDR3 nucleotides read TGTGCCAGCAGTACCCTAGCAGGATCCGAGCAGTACTTC. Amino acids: CASSTLAGSEQYF.

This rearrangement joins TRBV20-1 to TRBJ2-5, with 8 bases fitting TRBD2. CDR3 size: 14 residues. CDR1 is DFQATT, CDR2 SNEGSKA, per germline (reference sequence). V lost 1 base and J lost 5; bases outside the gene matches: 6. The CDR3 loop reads CSARAGGPAETQYF. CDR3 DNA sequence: TGCAGTGCTAGAGCGGGAGGGCCCGCGGAGACCCAGTACTTC.

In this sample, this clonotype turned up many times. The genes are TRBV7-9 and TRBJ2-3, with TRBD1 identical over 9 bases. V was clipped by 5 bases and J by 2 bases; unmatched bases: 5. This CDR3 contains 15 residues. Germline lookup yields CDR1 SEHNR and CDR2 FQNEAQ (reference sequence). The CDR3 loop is CASSGGQGFTDTQYF. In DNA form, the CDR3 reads TGTGCCAGCAGCGGAGGACAGGGGTTCACAGATACGCAGTATTTT.

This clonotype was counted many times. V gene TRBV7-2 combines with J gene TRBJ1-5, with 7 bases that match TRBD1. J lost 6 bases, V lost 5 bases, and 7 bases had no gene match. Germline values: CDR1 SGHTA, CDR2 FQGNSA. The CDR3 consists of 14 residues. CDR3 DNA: TGTGCCAGCAGCCTGGACAGGAACGTTCAGCCCCAGCATTTT. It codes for CASSLDRNVQPQHF. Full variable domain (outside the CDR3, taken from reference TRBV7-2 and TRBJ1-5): GAGVSQSPSNKVTEKGKDVELRCDPISGHTALYWYRQSLGQGLEFLIYFQGNSAPDKSGLPSDRFSAERTGGSVSTLTIQRTQQEDSAVYLCASSLDRNVQPQHFGDGTRLSIL.

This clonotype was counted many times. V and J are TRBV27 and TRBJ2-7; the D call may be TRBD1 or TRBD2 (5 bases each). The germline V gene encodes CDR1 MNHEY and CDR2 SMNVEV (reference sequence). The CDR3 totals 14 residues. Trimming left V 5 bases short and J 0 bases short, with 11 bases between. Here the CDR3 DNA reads TGTGCCAGCAGTGCTTCGGGACGCTCCTACGAGCAGTACTTC. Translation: CASSASGRSYEQYF.

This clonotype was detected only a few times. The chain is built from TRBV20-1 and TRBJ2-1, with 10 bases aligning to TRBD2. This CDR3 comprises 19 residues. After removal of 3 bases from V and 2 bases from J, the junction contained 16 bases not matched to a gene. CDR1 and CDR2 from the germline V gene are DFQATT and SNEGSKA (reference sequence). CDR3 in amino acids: CSASPAASGRMSPYNEQFF. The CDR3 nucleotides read TGCAGTGCTAGCCCCGCGGCTAGCGGGAGAATGAGCCCCTACAATGAGCAGTTCTTC.

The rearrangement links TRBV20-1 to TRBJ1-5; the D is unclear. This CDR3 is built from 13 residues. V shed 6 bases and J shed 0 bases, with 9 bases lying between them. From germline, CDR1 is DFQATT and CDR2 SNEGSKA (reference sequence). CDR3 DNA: TGCAGTGCCACCGGTCCTAGCAATCAGCCCCAGCATTTT. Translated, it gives CSATGPSNQPQHF.

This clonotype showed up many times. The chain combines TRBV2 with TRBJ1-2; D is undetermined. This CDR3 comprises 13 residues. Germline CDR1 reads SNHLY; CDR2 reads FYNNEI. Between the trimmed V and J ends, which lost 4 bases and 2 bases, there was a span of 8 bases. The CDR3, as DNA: TGTGCCAGCAGTGTTGCGGAGAACTATGGCTACACCTTC. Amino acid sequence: CASSVAENYGYTF.

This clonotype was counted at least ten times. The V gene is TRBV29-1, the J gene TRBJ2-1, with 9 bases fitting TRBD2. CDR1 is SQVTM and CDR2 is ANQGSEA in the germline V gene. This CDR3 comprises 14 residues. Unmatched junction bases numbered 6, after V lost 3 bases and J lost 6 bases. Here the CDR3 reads CSVEVREGGNEQFF. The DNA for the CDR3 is TGCAGCGTTGAGGTGCGGGAGGGTGGCAATGAGCAGTTCTTC.

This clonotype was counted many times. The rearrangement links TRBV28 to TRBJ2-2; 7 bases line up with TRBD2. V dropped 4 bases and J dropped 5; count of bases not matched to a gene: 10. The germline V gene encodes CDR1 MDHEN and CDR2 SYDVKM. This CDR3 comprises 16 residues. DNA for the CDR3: TGTGCCAGCAGTTGGGAGAGGCGGGAGCTGACCGGGGAGCTGTTTTTT. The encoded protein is CASSWERRELTGELFF.

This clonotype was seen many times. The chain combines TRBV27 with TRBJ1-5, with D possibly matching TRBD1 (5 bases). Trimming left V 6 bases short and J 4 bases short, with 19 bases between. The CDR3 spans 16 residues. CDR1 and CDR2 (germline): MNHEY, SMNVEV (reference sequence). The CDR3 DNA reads TGTGCCAGCAGACGTCGGGGCTTAGGTCGGAATCAGCCCCAGCATTTT. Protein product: CASRRRGLGRNQPQHF.

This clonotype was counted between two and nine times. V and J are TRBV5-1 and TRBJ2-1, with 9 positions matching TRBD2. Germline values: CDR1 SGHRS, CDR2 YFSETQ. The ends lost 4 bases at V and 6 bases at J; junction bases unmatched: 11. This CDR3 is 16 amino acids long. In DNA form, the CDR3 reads TGCGCCAGCAGCGCCGGAGGGTTAGCGGGAGTCAATGAGCAGTTCTTC. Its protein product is CASSAGGLAGVNEQFF.

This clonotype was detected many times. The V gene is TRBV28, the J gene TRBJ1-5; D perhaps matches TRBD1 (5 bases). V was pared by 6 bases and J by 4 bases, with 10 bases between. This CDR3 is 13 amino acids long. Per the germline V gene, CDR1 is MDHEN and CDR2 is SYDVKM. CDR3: CASSPWGNQPQHF. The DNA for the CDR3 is TGTGCCAGCAGCCCTTGGGGGAATCAGCCCCAGCATTTT.

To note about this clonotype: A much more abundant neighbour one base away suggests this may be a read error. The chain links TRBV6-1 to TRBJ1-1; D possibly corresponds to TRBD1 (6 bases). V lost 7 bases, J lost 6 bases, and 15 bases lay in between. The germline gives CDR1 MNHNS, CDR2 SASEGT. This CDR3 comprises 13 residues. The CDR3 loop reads CASTPTQGSEAFF. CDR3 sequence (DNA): TGTGCCAGCACCCCAACACAGGGATCTGAAGCTTTCTTT.

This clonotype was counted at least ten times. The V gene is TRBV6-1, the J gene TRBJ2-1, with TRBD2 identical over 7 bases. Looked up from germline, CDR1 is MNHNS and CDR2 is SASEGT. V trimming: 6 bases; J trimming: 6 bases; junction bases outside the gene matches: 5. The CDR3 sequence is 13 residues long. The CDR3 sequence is CASRSGLSNEQFF. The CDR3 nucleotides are TGTGCCAGCAGATCGGGACTATCCAATGAGCAGTTCTTC.

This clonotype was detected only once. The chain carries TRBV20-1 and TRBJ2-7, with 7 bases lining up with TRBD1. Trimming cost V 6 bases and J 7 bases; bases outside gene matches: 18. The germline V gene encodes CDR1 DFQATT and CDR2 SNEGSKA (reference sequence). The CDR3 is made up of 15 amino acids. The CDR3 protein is CSAPTPGTAYNEQYF. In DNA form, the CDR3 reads TGCAGTGCCCCCACTCCCGGGACAGCCTACAATGAGCAGTACTTC.

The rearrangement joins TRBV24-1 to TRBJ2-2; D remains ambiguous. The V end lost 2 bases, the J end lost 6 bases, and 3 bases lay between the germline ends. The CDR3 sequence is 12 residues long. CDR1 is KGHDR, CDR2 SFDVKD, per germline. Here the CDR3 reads CATSDWAGELFF. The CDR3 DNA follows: TGTGCCACCAGTGATTGGGCCGGGGAGCTGTTTTTT.

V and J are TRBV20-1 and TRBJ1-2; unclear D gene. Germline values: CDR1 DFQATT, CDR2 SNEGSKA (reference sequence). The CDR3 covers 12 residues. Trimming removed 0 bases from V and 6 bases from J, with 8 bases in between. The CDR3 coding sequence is TGCAGTGCTAGAGATATCGCGGATGGCTACACCTTC. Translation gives CSARDIADGYTF.

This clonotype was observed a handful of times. The CDR3 sequence is CASNLGLAGARETQYF. The CDR3 nucleotides read TGTGCCAGCAACCTCGGACTAGCGGGAGCTCGGGAGACCCAGTACTTC. The J gene is TRBJ2-5, the V gene TRBV9, with 13 bases fitting TRBD2. Trimming cost V 6 bases and J 5 bases; bases outside gene matches: 10. This CDR3 has 16 amino acids. Germline CDR1 is SGDLS and CDR2 is YYNGEE.

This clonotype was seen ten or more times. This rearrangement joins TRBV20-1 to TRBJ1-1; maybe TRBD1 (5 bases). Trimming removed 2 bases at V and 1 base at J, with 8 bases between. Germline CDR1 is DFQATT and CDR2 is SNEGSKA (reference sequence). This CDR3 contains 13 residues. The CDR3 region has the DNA TGCAGTGCTAGAAAGGGGACGAACACTGAAGCTTTCTTT. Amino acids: CSARKGTNTEAFF.

In nucleotides, the CDR3 is TGTGCCAGCAGAATATACGGGGACGGTGGTGGAAACACCATATATTTT. Translating gives CASRIYGDGGGNTIYF. The chain couples TRBV6-1 to TRBJ1-3, with D possibly TRBD1 on 5 matching bases. This CDR3 is built from 16 residues. Trimming cost V 6 bases and J 3 bases, with 18 bases left between them. Germline CDR1 and CDR2: MNHNS and SASEGT.

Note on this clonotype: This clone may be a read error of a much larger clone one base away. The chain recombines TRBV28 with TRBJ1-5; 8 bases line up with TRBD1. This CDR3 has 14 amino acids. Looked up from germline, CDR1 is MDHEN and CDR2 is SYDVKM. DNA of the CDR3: TGTACCAGCGTCCCGGACAGGGTCAGTCAGCCCCAGCATTTT. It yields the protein CTSVPDRVSQPQHF.

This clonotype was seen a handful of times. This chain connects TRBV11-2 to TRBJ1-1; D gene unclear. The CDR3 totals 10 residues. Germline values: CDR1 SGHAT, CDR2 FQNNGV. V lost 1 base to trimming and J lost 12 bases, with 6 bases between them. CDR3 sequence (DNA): TGTGCCAGCAGCTTAGTTATCCCTTTCTTT. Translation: CASSLVIPFF.